This T cell receptor (beta chain) stems from a study of blood T cell repertoires in COVID-19. Study at large: From T cells, B-cell-depleted T cells, or PBMCs came the material, which was cDNA or gDNA.

TCRdb's copy holds only in-frame clones and misses some; the assay was immunoSEQ multiplex PCR. The profile shows fewer than 90,000 clones, 87% of them singletons. Only one count was recorded for this clone. V was shortened by 1 base and J by 5 bases, with 11 bases between the two germline ends. The CDR3 is 14 amino acids. Germline CDR1 reads KGHSH; CDR2 reads LQKENI. The sequencing sample was made of peripheral blood. This clonotype originated in a male donor with acute or convalescent COVID-19. The chain couples TRBV18 to TRBJ2-5; D ambiguous. The CDR3 region has the DNA TGTGCCAGCTCACCACTGCCGGGTGGCGAGACCCAGTACTTC. This gives the protein CASSPLPGGETQYF.